The source of this TCR beta chain is a study of regulatory T cells in long-lasting Graves disease. The germline CDR1 and CDR2 sequences are SGDLS and YYNGEE. Trimming stripped 4 bases from V and 0 bases from J, with 11 bases between. This CDR3 is built from 14 residues. HTBI primers from iRepertoire and Arm-PCR of CDR3 regions yielded the TCR beta libraries. MiXCR, run by TCRdb on the multiplex PCR reads, gives a single entry per CDR3 protein. The repertoire holds some 500,000 distinct CDR3 sequences, with 15% to 20% as singletons. As for time point: newly diagnosed GD, antithyroid drugs for less than 3 months. After RNA was extracted from PBMCs, the TCR library was made from it. This clonotype was picked up many times. Its antigen is unknown. General study points: A reduction in accuracy may have resulted from the small sample size. Sharing of public clonotypes was greater in persistent patients (roughly 2,600) than in new patients (about 970).

This sample was also put to use in a study of T cells in Graves' hyperthyroidism and ophthalmopathy. Turning to that study: Most expanded thyroid clonotypes above 0.001 also appeared in blood.

The chain recombines TRBV9 with TRBJ2-7; D is unresolved. This TCR was sampled from a middle-aged woman with Graves disease. Sequenced here: peripheral blood mononuclear cells (PBMCs), sampled at new diagnosis, from a patient treated with antithyroid drugs. The CDR3 reads CASSPSHRSYEQYF. The CDR3, as DNA: TGTGCCAGCAGCCCCTCCCACCGCTCCTACGAGCAGTACTTC. Filled out from reference TRBV9 and TRBJ2-7, the complete variable domain reads DSGVTQTPKHLITATGQRVTLRCSPRSGDLSVYWYQQSLDQGLQFLIQYYNGEERAKGNILERFSAQQFPDLHSELNLSSLELGDSALYFCASSPSHRSYEQYFGPGTRLTVT.